The 16 T cell receptor beta chains reported below all come from one sample, sequenced in a study of shared clonotypes between healthy human individuals. Here immunoSEQ multiplex PCR was the method, and the copy in TCRdb shows in-frame clones only, minus some. The top ten clones hold roughly 0.34% of a sample with approximately 2,000,000 clones, roughly 92% of them seen once. The sequencing input was naive CD4+ T cells from PBMCs. The subset was: CD45RA+ positively selected. The receptors derive from a man younger than 30 in good health. Some clones in this sample may be carry-over from other donors' samples.

The chain recombines TRBV7-2 with TRBJ1-1; D possibly corresponds to TRBD1 (6 bases). CDR3 length: 14 amino acids. The germline V gene encodes CDR1 SGHTA and CDR2 FQGNSA. Trimming shortened V by 6 bases and J by 3 bases, and 14 bases separated the two germline ends. CDR3 nucleotide sequence: TGTGCCAGCAGATCACAGGGATACGACACTGAAGCTTTCTTT. This codes for CASRSQGYDTEAFF.

The CDR3 here is CASSSPSGRRTDTQYF. CDR3 sequence (DNA): TGTGCCAGCAGCTCCCCTAGCGGGAGGAGGACAGATACGCAGTATTTT. J is TRBJ2-3 and V is TRBV7-2; the match to TRBD2 covers 11 bases. Germline V gene lookup returns CDR1 SGHTA and CDR2 FQGNSA. V shed 4 bases, J shed 3 bases, and the junction held 6 bases outside the gene matches. This CDR3 contains 16 residues.

The chain recombines TRBV5-1 with TRBJ1-3; 7 bases fit TRBD1. V lost 4 bases, J lost 9 bases, and 13 bases stayed unmatched. The CDR3 is 15 residues long. Per germline, CDR1 SGHRS and CDR2 YFSETQ. The CDR3 sequence is CASSGRDSGASTIYF. CDR3 bases: TGCGCCAGCAGCGGCCGGGACAGCGGTGCAAGCACCATATATTTT.

The V call is TRBV30, the J call TRBJ1-1; tentative D call: TRBD1 (6 bases). Per the germline V gene, CDR1 is GTSNPN and CDR2 is SVGIG (reference sequence). This CDR3 is built from 15 residues. Trimming cost V 2 bases and J 9 bases, with 22 bases left between them. For the CDR3, the DNA is TGTGCCTGGAGTCCCTCCTATGGGGGGCGAGCCCAAGCTTTCTTT. Translation: CAWSPSYGGRAQAFF.

The rearrangement joins TRBV18 to TRBJ1-2; 7 bases match TRBD1. This CDR3 contains 13 residues. Germline lookup yields CDR1 KGHSH and CDR2 LQKENI. V trimming: 5 bases; J trimming: 4 bases; junction bases outside the gene matches: 4. DNA for the CDR3: TGTGCCAGCTCAAACAGGGGAATCTATGGCTACACCTTC. Its protein product is CASSNRGIYGYTF. Drawing the rest from reference TRBV18 and TRBJ1-2, the complete variable domain is NAGVMQNPRHLVRRRGQEARLRCSPMKGHSHVYWYRQLPEEGLKFMVYLQKENIIDESGMPKERFSAEFPKEGPSILRIQQVVRGDSAAYFCASSNRGIYGYTFGSGTRLTVV.

Turning to this clone: Other DNA sequences in the sample encode the same CDR3. This sequence joins TRBV2 and TRBJ2-5; tentatively, D is TRBD1 or TRBD2 (6 bases each). Per germline, CDR1 SNHLY and CDR2 FYNNEI. The CDR3 has 15 amino acids. V was shortened by 4 bases and J by 2 bases, with 14 bases between the two germline ends. Written as DNA, the CDR3 is TGTGCCAGCAGTGGTGGCCAGGGGAGGCAAGAGACCCAGTACTTC. This translates into CASSGGQGRQETQYF.

V usage is TRBV4-2 and J usage is TRBJ2-3; the D gene is possibly TRBD1 (6 bases). The germline V gene encodes CDR1 LGHNA and CDR2 YNFKEQ. The CDR3 spans 20 residues. V was pared by 5 bases and J by 0 bases, with 27 bases between. The CDR3 spells CASSKRGHKEITTSTDTQYF. The CDR3 nucleotides read TGTGCCAGCAGCAAAAGGGGACATAAAGAAATAACGACTAGCACAGATACGCAGTATTTT.

The rearrangement links TRBV7-2 to TRBJ2-3; 12 bases are shared with TRBD2. J was trimmed by 3 bases and V by 5 bases; bases with no gene match: 6. Germline CDR1 reads SGHTA; CDR2 reads FQGNSA. The CDR3 covers 16 residues. The CDR3 reads CASSPLAGGLTDTQYF. The CDR3, as DNA: TGTGCCAGCAGCCCCCTAGCGGGAGGGCTTACAGATACGCAGTATTTT.

This chain joins TRBV5-4 and TRBJ2-2; 7 bases align to TRBD1. CDR1 is SGHNT, CDR2 YYREEE, per germline (reference sequence). The CDR3 is 16 amino acids. V gave up 7 bases and J gave up 0 bases; unmatched junction bases: 9. The CDR3 DNA follows: TGTGCCAGCTCACCACTAACAGGGGCGAACACCGGGGAGCTGTTTTTT. Translated: CASSPLTGANTGELFF.

The chain couples TRBV6-5 to TRBJ2-5; D unresolved. V was pared by 0 bases and J by 2 bases, with 10 bases between. Germline V gives CDR1 MNHEY, CDR2 SVGAGI. The CDR3 spans 15 residues. CDR3 in DNA: TGTGCCAGCAGTTACTCGCCCAGGTCGCAAGAGACCCAGTACTTC. Protein sequence: CASSYSPRSQETQYF.

V is TRBV10-3 and J is TRBJ1-1; 11 positions agree with TRBD1. Trimming removed 4 bases from V and 0 bases from J; junction bases left unmatched: 4. CDR1 and CDR2 from the germline V gene are ENHRY and SYGVKD. The CDR3 has 16 residues. The CDR3 loop reads CAISGGDRGVNTEAFF. CDR3 nucleotides: TGTGCCATCAGTGGAGGGGACAGGGGGGTGAACACTGAAGCTTTCTTT.

The rearrangement uses TRBV2 and TRBJ1-1; TRBD1 might be the D (5 bases). The CDR3 runs 13 residues. CDR1 is SNHLY, CDR2 FYNNEI, per germline. Trimming pared 7 bases from V and 5 bases from J, leaving 14 bases between. The CDR3 is CASMTTAGTEAFF. In DNA form, the CDR3 reads TGTGCCAGCATGACGACAGCGGGAACTGAAGCTTTCTTT. Drawing the rest from reference TRBV2 and TRBJ1-1, the complete variable domain is EPEVTQTPSHQVTQMGQEVILRCVPISNHLYFYWYRQILGQKVEFLVSFYNNEISEKSEIFDDQFSVERPDGSNFTLKIRSTKLEDSAMYFCASMTTAGTEAFFGQGTRLTVV.

The chain employs TRBV18 and TRBJ2-7; TRBD1 matches at 7 bases. Germline loops: CDR1 KGHSH, CDR2 LQKENI. V trimming: 3 bases; J trimming: 2 bases; junction bases outside the gene matches: 7. The CDR3 has 15 amino acids. CDR3 nucleotide sequence: TGTGCCAGCTCACCGGCCGGAGACAGGGCCTACGAGCAGTACTTC. It is translated as CASSPAGDRAYEQYF.

The chain combines TRBV6-1 with TRBJ1-2; weak D call: TRBD1 (5 bases). The ends were cut back, 0 bases at V and 2 bases at J, with 10 bases in the middle. Looked up from germline, CDR1 is MNHNS and CDR2 is SASEGT. The CDR3 extends over 15 amino acids. CDR3 sequence reads: CASSEAPTGNYGYTF. CDR3 coding DNA: TGTGCCAGCAGTGAAGCCCCCACAGGAAACTATGGCTACACCTTC.

The V gene is TRBV21-1, the J gene TRBJ2-5; TRBD1 is taken as the D call from the table, unchecked against the DNA. TRBV21-1 is described as a pseudogene. This CDR3 comprises 14 residues. The CDR3 reads CASSTGQGEETQYF. CDR3 DNA: TGTGCCAGCAGCACGGGACAGGGGGAAGAGACCCAGTACTTC.

The V and J genes are TRBV19 and TRBJ1-3; 7 bases agree with TRBD1. Germline trimming cut 9 bases from V and 0 bases from J; bases unmatched to any gene: 11. The CDR3 is 16 residues long. Germline CDR1 reads LNHDA; CDR2 reads SQIVND (reference sequence). The CDR3 nucleotides read TGTGCCAGCAGCACCCTGGGACAGCACTCTGGAAACACCATATATTTT. Translated, it gives CASSTLGQHSGNTIYF. Supplemented by reference TRBV19 and TRBJ1-3, the full variable domain reads DGGITQSPKYLFRKEGQNVTLSCEQNLNHDAMYWYRQDPGQGLRLIYYSQIVNDFQKGDIAEGYSVSREKKESFPLTVTSAQKNPTAFYLCASSTLGQHSGNTIYFGEGSWLTVV.